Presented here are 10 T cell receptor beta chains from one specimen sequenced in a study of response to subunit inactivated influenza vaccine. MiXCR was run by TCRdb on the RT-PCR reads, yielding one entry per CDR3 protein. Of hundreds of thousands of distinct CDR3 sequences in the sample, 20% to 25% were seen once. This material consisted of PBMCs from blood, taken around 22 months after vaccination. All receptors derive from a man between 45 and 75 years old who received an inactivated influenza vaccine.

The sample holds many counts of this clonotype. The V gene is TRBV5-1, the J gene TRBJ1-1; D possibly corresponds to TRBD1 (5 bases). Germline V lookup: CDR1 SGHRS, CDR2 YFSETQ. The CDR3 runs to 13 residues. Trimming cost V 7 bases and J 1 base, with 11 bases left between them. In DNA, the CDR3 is TGCGCCAGCGCCTTGGGGGGGAACACTGAAGCTTTCTTT. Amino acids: CASALGGNTEAFF.

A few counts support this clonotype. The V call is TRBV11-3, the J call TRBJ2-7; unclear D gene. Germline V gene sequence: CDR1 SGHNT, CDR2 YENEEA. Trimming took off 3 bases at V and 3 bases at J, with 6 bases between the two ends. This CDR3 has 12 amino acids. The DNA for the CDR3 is TGTGCCAGCAGCTTCAAGGGCTACGAGCAGTACTTC. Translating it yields CASSFKGYEQYF.

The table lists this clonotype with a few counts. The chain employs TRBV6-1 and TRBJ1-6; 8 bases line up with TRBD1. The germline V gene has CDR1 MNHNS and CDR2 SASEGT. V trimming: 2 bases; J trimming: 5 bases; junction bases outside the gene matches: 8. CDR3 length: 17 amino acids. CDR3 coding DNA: TGTGCCAGCAGTGAAACCCGACAGGGGAGGAATAATTCACCCCTCCACTTT. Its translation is CASSETRQGRNNSPLHF.

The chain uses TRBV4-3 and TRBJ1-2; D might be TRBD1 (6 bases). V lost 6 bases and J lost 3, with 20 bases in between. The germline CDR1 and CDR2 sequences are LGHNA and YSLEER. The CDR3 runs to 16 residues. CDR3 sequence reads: CASSPALTGLDYGYTF. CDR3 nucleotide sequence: TGCGCCAGCAGTCCAGCCTTGACAGGTCTGGACTATGGCTACACCTTC.

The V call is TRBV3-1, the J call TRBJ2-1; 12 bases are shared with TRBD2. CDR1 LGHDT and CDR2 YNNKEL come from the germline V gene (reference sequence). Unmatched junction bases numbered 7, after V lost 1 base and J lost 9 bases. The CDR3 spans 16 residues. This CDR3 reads CASSQVASGGAGEQFF. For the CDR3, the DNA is TGTGCCAGCAGCCAAGTCGCTAGCGGGGGGGCCGGTGAGCAGTTCTTC.

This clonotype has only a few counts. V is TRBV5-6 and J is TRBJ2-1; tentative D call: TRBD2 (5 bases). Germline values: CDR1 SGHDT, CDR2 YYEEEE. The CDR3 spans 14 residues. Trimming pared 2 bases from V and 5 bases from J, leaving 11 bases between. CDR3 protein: CASSFVEVHNEQFF. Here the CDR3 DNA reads TGTGCCAGCAGCTTCGTGGAGGTTCACAATGAGCAGTTCTTC. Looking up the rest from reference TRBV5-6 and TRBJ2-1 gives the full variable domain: DAGVTQSPTHLIKTRGQQVTLRCSPKSGHDTVSWYQQALGQGPQFIFQYYEEEERQRGNFPDRFSGHQFPNYSSELNVNALLLGDSALYLCASSFVEVHNEQFFGPGTRLTVL.

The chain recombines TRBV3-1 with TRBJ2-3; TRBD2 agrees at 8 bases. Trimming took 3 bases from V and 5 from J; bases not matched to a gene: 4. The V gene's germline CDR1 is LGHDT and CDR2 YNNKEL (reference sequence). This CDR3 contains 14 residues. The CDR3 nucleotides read TGTGCCAGCAGCCAGGCTGCGGGGGGAGATACGCAGTATTTT. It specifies CASSQAAGGDTQYF.

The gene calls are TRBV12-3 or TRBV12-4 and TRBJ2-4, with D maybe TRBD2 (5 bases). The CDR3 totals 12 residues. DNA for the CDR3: TGTGGGGAGTTTGGCGGACGGGGCATTCAGTACTTC. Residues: CGEFGGRGIQYF.

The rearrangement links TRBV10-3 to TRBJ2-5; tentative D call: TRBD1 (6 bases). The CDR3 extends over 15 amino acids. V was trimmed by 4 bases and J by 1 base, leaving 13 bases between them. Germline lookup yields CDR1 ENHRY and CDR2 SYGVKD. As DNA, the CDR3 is TGTGCCATCAGTGTAAGCAGGGGATTCCAAGAGACCCAGTACTTC. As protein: CAISVSRGFQETQYF.

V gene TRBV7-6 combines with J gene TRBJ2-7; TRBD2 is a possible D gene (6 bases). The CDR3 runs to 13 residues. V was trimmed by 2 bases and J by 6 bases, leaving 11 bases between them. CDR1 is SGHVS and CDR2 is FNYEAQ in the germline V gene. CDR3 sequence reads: CASSLSGRAEQYF. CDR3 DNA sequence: TGTGCCAGCAGCTTAAGCGGGCGGGCCGAGCAGTACTTC. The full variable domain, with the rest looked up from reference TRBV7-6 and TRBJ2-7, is GAGVSQSPRYKVTKRGQDVALRCDPISGHVSLYWYRQALGQGPEFLTYFNYEAQQDKSGLPNDRFSAERPEGSISTLTIQRTEQRDSAMYRCASSLSGRAEQYFGPGTRLTVT.